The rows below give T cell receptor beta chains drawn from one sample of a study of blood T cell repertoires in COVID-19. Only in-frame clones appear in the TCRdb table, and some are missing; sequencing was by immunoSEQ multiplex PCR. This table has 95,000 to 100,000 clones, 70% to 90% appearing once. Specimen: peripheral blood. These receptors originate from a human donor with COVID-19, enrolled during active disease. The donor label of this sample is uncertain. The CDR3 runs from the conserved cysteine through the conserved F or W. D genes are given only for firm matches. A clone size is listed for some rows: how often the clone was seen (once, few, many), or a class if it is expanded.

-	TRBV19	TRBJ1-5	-	CASTPSGNQPQHF	TGTGCCAGTACCCCCTCGGGCAATCAGCCCCAGCATTTT
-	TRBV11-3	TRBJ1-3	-	CASSLEGTAGNTIYF	TGTGCCAGCAGCTTGGAGGGTACGGCTGGAAACACCATATATTTT
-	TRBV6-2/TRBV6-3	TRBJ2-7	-	CASSWAADYEQYF	TGTGCCAGCAGTTGGGCAGCCGATTACGAGCAGTACTTC
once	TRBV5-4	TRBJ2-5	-	CASRVWGRRETQYF	TGTGCCAGCCGAGTTTGGGGGCGCCGGGAGACCCAGTACTTC
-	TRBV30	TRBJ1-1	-	CAWEGGRTEAFF	TGTGCCTGGGAGGGGGGGCGGACTGAAGCTTTCTTT
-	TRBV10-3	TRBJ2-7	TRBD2	CAISELAGGFSYEQYF	TGTGCCATCAGTGAGTTAGCGGGAGGGTTCTCCTACGAGCAGTACTTC
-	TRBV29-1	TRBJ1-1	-	CSVEERVRYEAFF	TGCAGCGTTGAAGAAAGAGTGAGGTATGAAGCTTTCTTT
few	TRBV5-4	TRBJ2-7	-	CASSKTGYVSYEQYF	TGTGCCAGCAGCAAAACAGGTTACGTCTCCTACGAGCAGTACTTC
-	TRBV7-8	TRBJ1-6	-	CASSRGTTSSYNSPLHF	TGTGCCAGCAGCCGGGGCACCACTAGCTCCTATAATTCACCCCTCCACTTT
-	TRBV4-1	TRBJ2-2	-	CASSQGVGQNTGELFF	TGCGCCAGCAGCCAAGGGGTAGGACAGAACACCGGGGAGCTGTTTTTT